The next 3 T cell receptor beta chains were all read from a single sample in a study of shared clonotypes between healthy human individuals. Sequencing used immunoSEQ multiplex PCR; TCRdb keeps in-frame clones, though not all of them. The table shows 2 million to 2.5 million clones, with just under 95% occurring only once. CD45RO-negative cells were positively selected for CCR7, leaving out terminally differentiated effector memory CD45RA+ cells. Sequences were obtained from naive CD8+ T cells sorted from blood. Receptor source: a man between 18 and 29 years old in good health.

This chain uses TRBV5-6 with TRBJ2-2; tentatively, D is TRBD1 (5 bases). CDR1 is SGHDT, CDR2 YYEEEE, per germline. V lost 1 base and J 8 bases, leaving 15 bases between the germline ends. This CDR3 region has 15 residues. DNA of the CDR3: TGTGCCAGCAGCTTGTCGGAGACAGTGAGAGGGGAGCTGTTTTTT. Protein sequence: CASSLSETVRGELFF.

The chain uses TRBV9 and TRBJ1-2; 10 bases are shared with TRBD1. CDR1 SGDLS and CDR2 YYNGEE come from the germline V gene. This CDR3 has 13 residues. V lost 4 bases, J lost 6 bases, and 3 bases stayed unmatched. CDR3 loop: CASSPGTGDGYTF. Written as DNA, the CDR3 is TGTGCCAGCAGCCCCGGGACAGGGGATGGCTACACCTTC.

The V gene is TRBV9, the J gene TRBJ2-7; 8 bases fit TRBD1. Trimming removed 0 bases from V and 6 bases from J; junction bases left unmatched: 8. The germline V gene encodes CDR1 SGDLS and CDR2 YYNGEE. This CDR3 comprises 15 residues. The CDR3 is CASSVERDRGVEQYF. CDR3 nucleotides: TGTGCCAGCAGCGTAGAGAGAGACAGGGGTGTCGAGCAGTACTTC.